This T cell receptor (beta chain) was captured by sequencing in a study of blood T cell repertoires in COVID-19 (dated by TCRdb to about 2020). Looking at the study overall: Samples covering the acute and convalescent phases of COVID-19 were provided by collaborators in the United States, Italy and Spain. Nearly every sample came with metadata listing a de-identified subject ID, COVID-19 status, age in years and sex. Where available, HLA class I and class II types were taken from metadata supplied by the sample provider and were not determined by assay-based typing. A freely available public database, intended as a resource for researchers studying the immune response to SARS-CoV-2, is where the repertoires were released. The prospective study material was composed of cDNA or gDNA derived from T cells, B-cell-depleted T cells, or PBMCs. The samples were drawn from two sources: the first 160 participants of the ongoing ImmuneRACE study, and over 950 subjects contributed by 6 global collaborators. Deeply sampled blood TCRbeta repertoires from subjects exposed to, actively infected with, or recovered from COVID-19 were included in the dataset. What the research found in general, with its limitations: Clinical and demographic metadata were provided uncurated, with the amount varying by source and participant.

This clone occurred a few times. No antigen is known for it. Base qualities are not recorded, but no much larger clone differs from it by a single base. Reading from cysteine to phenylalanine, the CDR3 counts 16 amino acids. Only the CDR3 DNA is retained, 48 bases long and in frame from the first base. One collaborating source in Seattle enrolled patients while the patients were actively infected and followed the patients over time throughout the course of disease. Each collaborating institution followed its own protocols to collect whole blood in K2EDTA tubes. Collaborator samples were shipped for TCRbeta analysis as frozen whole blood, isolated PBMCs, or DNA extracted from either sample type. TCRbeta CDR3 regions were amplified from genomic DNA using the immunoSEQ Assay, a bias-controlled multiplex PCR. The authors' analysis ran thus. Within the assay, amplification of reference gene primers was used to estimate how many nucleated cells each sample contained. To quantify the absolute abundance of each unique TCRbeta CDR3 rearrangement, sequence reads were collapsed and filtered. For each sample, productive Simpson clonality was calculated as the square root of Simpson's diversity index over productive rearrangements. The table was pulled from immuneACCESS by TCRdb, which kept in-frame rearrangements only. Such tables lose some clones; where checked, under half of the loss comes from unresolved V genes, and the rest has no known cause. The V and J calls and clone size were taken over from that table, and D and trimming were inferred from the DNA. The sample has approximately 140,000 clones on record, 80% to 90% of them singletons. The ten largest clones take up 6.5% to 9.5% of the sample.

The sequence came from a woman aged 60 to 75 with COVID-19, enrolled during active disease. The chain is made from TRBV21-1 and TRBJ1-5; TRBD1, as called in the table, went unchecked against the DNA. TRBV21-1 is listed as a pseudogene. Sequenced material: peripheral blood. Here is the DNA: TGTGCCAGCAGCAGGGGACAGGAACATAGCAATCAGCCCCAGCATTTT. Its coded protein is CASSRGQEHSNQPQHF.